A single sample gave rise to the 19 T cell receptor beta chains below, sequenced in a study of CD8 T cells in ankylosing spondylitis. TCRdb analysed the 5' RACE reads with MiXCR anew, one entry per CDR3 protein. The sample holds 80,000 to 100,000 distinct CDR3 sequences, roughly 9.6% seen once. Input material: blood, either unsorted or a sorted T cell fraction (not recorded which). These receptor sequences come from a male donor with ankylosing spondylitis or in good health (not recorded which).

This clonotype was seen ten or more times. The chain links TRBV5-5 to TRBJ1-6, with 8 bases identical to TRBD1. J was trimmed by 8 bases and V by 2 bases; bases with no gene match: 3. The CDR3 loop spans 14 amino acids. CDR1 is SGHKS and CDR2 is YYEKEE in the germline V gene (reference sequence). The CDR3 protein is CASSFQGADSPLHF. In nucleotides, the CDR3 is TGTGCCAGCAGCTTCCAGGGGGCGGATTCACCCCTCCACTTT.

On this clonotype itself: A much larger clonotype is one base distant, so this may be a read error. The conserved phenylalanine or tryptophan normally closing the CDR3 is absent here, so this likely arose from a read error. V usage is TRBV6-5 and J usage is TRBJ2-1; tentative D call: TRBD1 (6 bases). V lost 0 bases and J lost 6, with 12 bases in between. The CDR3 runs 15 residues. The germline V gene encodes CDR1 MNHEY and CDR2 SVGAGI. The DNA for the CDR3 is TGTGCCAGCAGTTACTCCGGGACAAACTTCAATGAGCAGTTCTTA. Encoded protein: CASSYSGTNFNEQFL.

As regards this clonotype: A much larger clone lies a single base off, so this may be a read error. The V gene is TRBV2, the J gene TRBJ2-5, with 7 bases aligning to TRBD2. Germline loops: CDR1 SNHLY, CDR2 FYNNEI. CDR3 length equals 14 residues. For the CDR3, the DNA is TGTACCAGCATGGATATGCGGGGGAAAGAGACCCAGTACTTC. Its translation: CTSMDMRGKETQYF.

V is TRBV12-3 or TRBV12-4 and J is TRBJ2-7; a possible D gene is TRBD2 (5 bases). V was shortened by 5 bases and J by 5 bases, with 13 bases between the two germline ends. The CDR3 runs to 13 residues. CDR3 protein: CASSTSAGHEQYF. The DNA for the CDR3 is TGTGCCAGCAGTACCTCGGCGGGCCACGAGCAGTACTTC.

The CDR3 here is CASRLRGPGLSPHNEQFF. Here the CDR3 DNA reads TGTGCAAGTCGCTTACGCGGCCCGGGATTATCTCCCCACAATGAGCAGTTCTTC. V and J are TRBV12-2 and TRBJ2-1; TRBD2 reflects the table's D call only, with no check against the DNA. TRBV12-2 is shown as a pseudogene. This CDR3 region has 18 residues.

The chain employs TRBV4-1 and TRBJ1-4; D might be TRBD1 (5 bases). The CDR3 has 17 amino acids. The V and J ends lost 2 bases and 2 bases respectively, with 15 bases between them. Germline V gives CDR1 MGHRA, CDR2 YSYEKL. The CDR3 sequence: CASSQYRRERTNEKLFF. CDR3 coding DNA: TGCGCCAGCAGCCAATATCGCAGGGAGAGGACTAATGAAAAACTGTTTTTT.

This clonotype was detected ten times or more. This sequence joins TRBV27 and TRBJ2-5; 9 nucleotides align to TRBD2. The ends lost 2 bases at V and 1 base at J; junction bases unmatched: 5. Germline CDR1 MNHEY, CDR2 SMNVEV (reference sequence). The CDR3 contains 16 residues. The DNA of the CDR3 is TGTGCCAGCAGTTTAACGGGACTAGCCAGCCAAGAGACCCAGTACTTC. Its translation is CASSLTGLASQETQYF.

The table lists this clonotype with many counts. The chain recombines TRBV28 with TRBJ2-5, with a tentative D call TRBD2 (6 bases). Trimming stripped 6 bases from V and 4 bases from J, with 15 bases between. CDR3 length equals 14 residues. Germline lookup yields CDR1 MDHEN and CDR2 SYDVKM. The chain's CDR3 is CASSLSRGVETQYF. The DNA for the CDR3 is TGTGCCAGCAGCTTGTCTCGCGGGGTAGAGACCCAGTACTTC.

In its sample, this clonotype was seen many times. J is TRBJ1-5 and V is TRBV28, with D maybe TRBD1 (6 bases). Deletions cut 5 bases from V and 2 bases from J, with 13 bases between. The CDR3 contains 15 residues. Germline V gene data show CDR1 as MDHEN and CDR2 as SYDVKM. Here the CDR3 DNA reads TGTGCCAGCAGTCCATCAGGGGATGGCAATCAGCCCCAGCATTTT. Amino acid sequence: CASSPSGDGNQPQHF.

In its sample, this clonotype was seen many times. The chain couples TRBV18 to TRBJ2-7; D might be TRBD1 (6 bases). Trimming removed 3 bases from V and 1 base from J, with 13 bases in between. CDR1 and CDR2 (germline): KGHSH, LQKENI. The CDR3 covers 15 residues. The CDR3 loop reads CASSPDQGISYEQYF. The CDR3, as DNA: TGTGCCAGCTCACCTGACCAGGGGATATCCTACGAGCAGTACTTC.

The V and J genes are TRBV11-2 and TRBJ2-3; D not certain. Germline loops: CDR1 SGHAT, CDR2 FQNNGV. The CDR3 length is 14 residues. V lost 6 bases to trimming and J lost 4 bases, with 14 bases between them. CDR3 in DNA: TGTGCCAGCAGGCCCGTGGGAACCCCAGATACGCAGTATTTT. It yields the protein CASRPVGTPDTQYF.

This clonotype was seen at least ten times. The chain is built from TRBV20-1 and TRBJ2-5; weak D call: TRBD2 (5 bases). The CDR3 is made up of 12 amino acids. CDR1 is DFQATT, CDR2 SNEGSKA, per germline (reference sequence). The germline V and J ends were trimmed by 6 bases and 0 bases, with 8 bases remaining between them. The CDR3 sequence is CSALAHQETQYF. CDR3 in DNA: TGCAGTGCGCTAGCTCACCAAGAGACCCAGTACTTC.

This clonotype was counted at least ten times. CDR3 in amino acids: CSARSSGRGANNEQFF. CDR3 nucleotides: TGCAGTGCTAGGTCCTCCGGGCGGGGGGCTAACAATGAGCAGTTCTTC. The chain is built from TRBV20-1 and TRBJ2-1; 8 bases agree with TRBD2. The CDR3 has 16 residues. V lost 3 bases, J lost 5 bases, and 12 bases stayed unmatched. Looked up from germline, CDR1 is DFQATT and CDR2 is SNEGSKA (reference sequence).

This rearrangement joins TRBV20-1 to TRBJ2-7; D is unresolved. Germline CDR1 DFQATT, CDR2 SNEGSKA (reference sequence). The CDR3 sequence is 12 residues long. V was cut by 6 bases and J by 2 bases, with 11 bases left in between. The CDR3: CSANRDTYEQYF. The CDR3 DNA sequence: TGCAGTGCAAACCGCGACACCTACGAGCAGTACTTC.

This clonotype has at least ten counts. CDR3 nucleotide sequence: TGTGCCAGCAGTGTCGGGGACTATGGCTACACCTTC. This codes for CASSVGDYGYTF. The chain joins TRBV2 to TRBJ1-2; D ambiguous. V was cut by 4 bases and J by 3 bases, with 6 bases left in between. The CDR3 totals 12 residues. CDR1 SNHLY and CDR2 FYNNEI come from the germline V gene.

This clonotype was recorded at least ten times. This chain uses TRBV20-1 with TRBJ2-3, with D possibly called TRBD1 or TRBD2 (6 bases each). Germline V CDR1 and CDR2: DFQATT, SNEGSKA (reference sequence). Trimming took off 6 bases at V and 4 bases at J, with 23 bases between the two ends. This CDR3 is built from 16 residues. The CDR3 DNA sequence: TGCAGTGCCCCCCAGCCCCCGGGGGCCGTCCCAGATACGCAGTATTTT. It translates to CSAPQPPGAVPDTQYF.

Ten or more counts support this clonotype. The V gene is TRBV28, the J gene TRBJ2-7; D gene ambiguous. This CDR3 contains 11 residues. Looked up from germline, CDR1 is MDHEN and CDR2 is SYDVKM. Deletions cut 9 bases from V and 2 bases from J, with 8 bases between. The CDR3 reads CASQDAYEQYF. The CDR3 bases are TGTGCCAGTCAGGATGCCTACGAGCAGTACTTC.

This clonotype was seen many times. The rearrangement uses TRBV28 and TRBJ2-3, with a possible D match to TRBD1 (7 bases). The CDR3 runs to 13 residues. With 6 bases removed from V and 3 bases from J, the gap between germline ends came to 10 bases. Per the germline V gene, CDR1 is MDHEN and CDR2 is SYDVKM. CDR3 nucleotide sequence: TGTGCCAGCAGCCAGGGGGGTACAGATACGCAGTATTTT. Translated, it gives CASSQGGTDTQYF.

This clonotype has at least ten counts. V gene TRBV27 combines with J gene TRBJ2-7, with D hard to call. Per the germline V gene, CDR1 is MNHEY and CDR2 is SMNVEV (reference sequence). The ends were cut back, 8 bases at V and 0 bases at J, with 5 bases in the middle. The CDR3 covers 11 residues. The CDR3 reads CASFSSYEQYF. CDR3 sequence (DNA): TGTGCCAGCTTTAGCTCCTACGAGCAGTACTTC.